This T cell receptor (beta chain) was identified during a study of blood T cell repertoires in COVID-19. Germline CDR1 is LGHNA and CDR2 is YNFKEQ. The CDR3 loop spans 18 amino acids. The J segment lost 4 bases and the V segment lost 1 base, leaving 13 bases of the junction unmatched. Here immunoSEQ multiplex PCR was the method, and the copy in TCRdb shows in-frame clones only, minus some. The sample comprises over 100,000 clones, roughly 91% of which are singletons, and more than 4.5% rests with the top ten. The sequencing sample was made of peripheral blood. This receptor was identified in a human donor in a cohort sampled during active COVID-19. The chain uses TRBV4-2 and TRBJ2-1; TRBD2 matches 7 bases. This CDR3 reads CASSQATKGRASYNEQFF. CDR3 nucleotides: TGTGCCAGCAGCCAAGCCACAAAAGGGAGGGCTTCGTACAATGAGCAGTTCTTC.